This section outlines one TCR beta chain sequence together with its context. The CDR3 is 17 residues long. Germline V gene data show CDR1 as LNHDA and CDR2 as SQIVND (reference sequence). J gave up 0 bases and V 5 bases, and 13 bases lay outside the gene matches. The sample is drawn from a study of technical replicates of blood from several donors. Clones were read by immunoSEQ multiplex PCR, and TCRdb kept only the in-frame ones, dropping some. The data contain tens of thousands of clones, about 96% of them seen just once; the ten biggest clones take up about 0.2%. The J gene is TRBJ2-7, the V gene TRBV19; 7 bases are a match to TRBD1. The sequence derives from a human donor in good health. The source material was T cells isolated from PBMCs. The chain's CDR3 is CASSGTDRRDSSYEQYF. CDR3 in DNA: TGTGCCAGTAGTGGGACGGACAGGCGAGATAGCTCCTACGAGCAGTACTTC.